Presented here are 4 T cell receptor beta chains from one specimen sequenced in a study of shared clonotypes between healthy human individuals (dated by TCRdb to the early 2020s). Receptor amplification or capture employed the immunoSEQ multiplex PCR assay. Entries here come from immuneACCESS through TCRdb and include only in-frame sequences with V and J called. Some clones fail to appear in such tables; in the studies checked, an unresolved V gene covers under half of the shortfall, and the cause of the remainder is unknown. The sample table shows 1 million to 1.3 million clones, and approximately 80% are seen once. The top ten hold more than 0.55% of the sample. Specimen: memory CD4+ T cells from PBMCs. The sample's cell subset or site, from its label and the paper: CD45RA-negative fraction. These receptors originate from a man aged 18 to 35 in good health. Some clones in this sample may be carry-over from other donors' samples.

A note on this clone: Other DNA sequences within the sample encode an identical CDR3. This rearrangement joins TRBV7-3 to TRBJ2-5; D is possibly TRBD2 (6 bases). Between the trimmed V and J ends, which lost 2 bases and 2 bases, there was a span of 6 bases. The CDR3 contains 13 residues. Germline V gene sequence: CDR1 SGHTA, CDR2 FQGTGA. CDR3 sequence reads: CASSLGRQETQYF. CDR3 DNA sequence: TGTGCCAGCAGCTTAGGGAGGCAAGAGACCCAGTACTTC.

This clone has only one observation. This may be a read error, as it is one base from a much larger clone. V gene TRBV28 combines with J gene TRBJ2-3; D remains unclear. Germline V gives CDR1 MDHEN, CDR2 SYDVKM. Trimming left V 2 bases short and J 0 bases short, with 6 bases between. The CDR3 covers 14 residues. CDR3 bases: TGTGCCAGCAGTTTAAGCGCTAGCACAGATACGCAGTATTTT. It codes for CASSLSASTDTQYF.

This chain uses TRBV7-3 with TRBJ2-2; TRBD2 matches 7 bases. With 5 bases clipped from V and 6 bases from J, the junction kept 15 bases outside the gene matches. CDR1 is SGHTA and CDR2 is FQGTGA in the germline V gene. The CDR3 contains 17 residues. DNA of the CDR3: TGTGCCAGCAGCCCAACCGGCGGGAGTGTCGTCGCCGGGGAGCTGTTTTTT. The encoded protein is CASSPTGGSVVAGELFF. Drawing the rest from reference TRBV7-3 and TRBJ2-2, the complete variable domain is GAGVSQTPSNKVTEKGKYVELRCDPISGHTALYWYRQSLGQGPEFLIYFQGTGAADDSGLPNDRFFAVRPEGSVSTLKIQRTERGDSAVYLCASSPTGGSVVAGELFFGEGSRLTVL.

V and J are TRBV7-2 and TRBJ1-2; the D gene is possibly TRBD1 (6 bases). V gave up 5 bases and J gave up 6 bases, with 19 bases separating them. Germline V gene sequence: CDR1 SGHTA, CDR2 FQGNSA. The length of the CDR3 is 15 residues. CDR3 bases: TGTGCCAGCAGCCGTCGTGCAGGGGCAGGGGATGGCTACACCTTC. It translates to CASSRRAGAGDGYTF. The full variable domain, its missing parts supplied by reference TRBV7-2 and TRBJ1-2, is GAGVSQSPSNKVTEKGKDVELRCDPISGHTALYWYRQSLGQGLEFLIYFQGNSAPDKSGLPSDRFSAERTGGSVSTLTIQRTQQEDSAVYLCASSRRAGAGDGYTFGSGTRLTVV.